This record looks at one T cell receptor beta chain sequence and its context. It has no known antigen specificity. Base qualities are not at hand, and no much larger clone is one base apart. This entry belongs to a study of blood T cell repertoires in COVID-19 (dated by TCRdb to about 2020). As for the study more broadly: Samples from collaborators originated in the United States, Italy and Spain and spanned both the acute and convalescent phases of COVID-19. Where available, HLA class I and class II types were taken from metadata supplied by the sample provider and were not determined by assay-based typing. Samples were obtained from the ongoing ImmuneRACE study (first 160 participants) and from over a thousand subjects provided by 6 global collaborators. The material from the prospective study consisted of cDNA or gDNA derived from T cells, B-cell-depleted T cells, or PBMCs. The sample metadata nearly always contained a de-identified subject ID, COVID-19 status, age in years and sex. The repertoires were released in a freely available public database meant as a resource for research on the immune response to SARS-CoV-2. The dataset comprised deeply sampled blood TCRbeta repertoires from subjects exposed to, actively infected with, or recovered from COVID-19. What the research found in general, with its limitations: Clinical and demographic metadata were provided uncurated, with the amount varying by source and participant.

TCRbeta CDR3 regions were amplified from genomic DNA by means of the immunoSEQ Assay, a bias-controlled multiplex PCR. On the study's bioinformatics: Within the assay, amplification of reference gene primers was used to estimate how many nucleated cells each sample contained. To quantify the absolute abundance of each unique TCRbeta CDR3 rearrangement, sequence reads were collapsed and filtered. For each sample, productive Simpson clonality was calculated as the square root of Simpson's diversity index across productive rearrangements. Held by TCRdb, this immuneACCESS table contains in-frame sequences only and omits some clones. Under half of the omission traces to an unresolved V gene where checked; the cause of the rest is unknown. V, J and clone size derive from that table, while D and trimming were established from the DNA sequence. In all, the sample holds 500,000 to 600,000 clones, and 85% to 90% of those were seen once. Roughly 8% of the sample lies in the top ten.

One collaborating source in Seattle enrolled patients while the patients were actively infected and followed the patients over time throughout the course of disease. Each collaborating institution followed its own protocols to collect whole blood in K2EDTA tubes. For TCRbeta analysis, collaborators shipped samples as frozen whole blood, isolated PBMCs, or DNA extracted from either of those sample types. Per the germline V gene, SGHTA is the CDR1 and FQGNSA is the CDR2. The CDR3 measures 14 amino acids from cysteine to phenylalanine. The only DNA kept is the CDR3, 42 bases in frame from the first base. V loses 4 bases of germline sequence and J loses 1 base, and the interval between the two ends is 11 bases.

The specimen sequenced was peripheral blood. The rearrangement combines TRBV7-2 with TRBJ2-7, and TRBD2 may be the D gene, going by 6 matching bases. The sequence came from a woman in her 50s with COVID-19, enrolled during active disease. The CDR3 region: CASSSFGTSYEQYF. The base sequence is TGTGCCAGCAGCTCCTTCGGGACTTCCTACGAGCAGTACTTC.